This TCR beta chain derives from a study of somatic mutations in cytotoxic T cells in rheumatoid arthritis. Study in general: The researchers flow-sorted some T-cell populations stained with V beta antibodies and got nearly 100% purity, and these included V beta1+ cells sequenced for TCRB.

Libraries were prepared by immunoSEQ multiplex PCR; TCRdb keeps only in-frame clonotypes and omits some of them. The profile shows approximately 10,000 clones, just under 80% of them singletons. The CDR3 runs 14 residues. V lost 4 bases and J lost 2; bases outside the gene matches: 5. Germline V lookup: CDR1 MGHRA, CDR2 YSYEKL. This TCR was recovered from an adult with rheumatoid arthritis. Sequencing used CD8+ T cells sorted from blood. J is TRBJ2-7 and V is TRBV4-1; 7 bases are a match to TRBD2. CDR3 DNA sequence: TGCGCCAGCAGCCCGCTCGCGGGGGCCTACGAGCAGTACGTC. This sequence encodes CASSPLAGAYEQYV.